This TCR beta chain is from a study of cytomegalovirus exposure and HLA in healthy donors. CDR1 is LNHDA, CDR2 SQIVND, per germline (reference sequence). The V gene end was trimmed by 5 bases and the J gene end by 3 bases; junction bases not matched to a gene: 7. The CDR3 extends over 15 amino acids. Concerning this clone: Its matching antigen is unknown.

Researchers ran the PCR with 60 Vbeta and 13 Jbeta primers. Libraries were prepared by immunoSEQ multiplex PCR; TCRdb keeps only in-frame clonotypes and omits some of them. The repertoire holds under 130,000 clones, with 83% as singletons. General observations from the study: The dataset shows that most TCR sequences were rare, while some public TCRs occurred in many donors. Analyses of presence/absence relied on an assumption of roughly uniform sequencing depth across donors.

The chain combines TRBV19 with TRBJ1-2; 9 positions match TRBD1. Source material: PBMCs. The origin of this receptor is a man younger than 35 in good health and CMV-seronegative. DNA for the CDR3: TGTGCCAGTAGTCCTGGACAGGGGAAGCACTATGGCTACACCTTC. This encodes CASSPGQGKHYGYTF.